The 6 T cell receptor beta chains below come from one sample, sequenced in a study of T cell responses to AZD1222 COVID-19 vaccine. Only in-frame clones appear in the TCRdb table, and some are missing; sequencing was by immunoSEQ multiplex PCR. The repertoire holds 100,000 to 120,000 clones, with 92% as singletons. This material consisted of peripheral blood, taken on day 0 of AZD1222 vaccination. The receptors stem from an adult in good health.

V gene TRBV5-1 combines with J gene TRBJ2-1, with 9 bases fitting TRBD1. From germline, CDR1 is SGHRS and CDR2 YFSETQ. Trimming removed 2 bases from V and 3 bases from J; junction bases left unmatched: 3. The CDR3 runs 15 residues. The CDR3 sequence is CASSLTGQGYNEQFF. The CDR3 DNA follows: TGCGCCAGCAGCTTAACGGGACAGGGCTACAATGAGCAGTTCTTC.

J is TRBJ1-5 and V is TRBV15; 9 nucleotides line up with TRBD1. Germline-derived CDR1 and CDR2 are LNHNV and YYDKDF (reference sequence). J lost 0 bases, V lost 4 bases, and 10 bases had no gene match. This CDR3 region has 18 residues. For the CDR3, the DNA is TGTGCCACCAGCAACCGGGACAGGGCGTACTATAGCAATCAGCCCCAGCATTTT. Its translation: CATSNRDRAYYSNQPQHF.

This chain joins TRBV6-5 and TRBJ2-7, with D perhaps TRBD1 or TRBD2 (5 bases each). This CDR3 has 13 residues. Germline CDR1 is MNHEY and CDR2 is SVGAGI. Trimming pared 8 bases from V and 12 bases from J, leaving 23 bases between. CDR3 loop: CASALEWGNGRYF. The CDR3 nucleotides read TGTGCCAGCGCCCTGGAATGGGGGAACGGAAGGTACTTC.

The rearrangement uses TRBV5-4 and TRBJ1-1, with D perhaps TRBD1 (5 bases). Germline V gives CDR1 SGHNT, CDR2 YYREEE (reference sequence). Trimming stripped 4 bases from V and 1 base from J, with 11 bases between. The CDR3 extends over 14 amino acids. The CDR3 nucleotides read TGTGCCAGCAGCGTAACAGGAGGGAACACTGAAGCTTTCTTT. This sequence encodes CASSVTGGNTEAFF.

The chain joins TRBV3-1 (or the pseudogene TRBV3-2) to TRBJ2-2; no definite D call. V lost 1 base and J lost 8, with 11 bases in between. Germline CDR1 LGHDT, CDR2 YNNKEL (reference sequence). The CDR3 spans 14 residues. The CDR3 nucleotides read TGTGCCAGCAGCCAAGCTGCCGTTCGGGGGGAGCTGTTTTTT. Translated: CASSQAAVRGELFF.

V gene TRBV5-5 combines with J gene TRBJ1-2; TRBD1 aligns across 8 bases. Germline CDR1 and CDR2: SGHKS and YYEKEE (reference sequence). This CDR3 is built from 15 residues. The J segment lost 3 bases and the V segment lost 4 bases, leaving 8 bases of the junction unmatched. Here the CDR3 reads CASSIGQGWDYGYTF. CDR3 nucleotide sequence: TGTGCCAGCAGCATAGGACAGGGATGGGACTATGGCTACACCTTC.